This T cell receptor beta chain was identified during a study of T cell responses to AZD1222 COVID-19 vaccine. Here immunoSEQ multiplex PCR was the method, and the copy in TCRdb shows in-frame clones only, minus some. The data hold fewer than 200,000 clones, with 85% to 90% observed a single time. The sample was peripheral blood, taken on day 0 of AZD1222 vaccination. The TCR originated in an adult in good health.

CDR3 protein: CASSLSNGSPLHF. The DNA for the CDR3 is TGTGCCAGCAGTTTAAGCAACGGGTCACCCCTCCACTTT. The rearrangement links TRBV12-3 or TRBV12-4 to TRBJ1-6; no clear D. The CDR3 covers 13 residues. V was clipped by 2 bases and J by 10 bases, with 9 bases between them.